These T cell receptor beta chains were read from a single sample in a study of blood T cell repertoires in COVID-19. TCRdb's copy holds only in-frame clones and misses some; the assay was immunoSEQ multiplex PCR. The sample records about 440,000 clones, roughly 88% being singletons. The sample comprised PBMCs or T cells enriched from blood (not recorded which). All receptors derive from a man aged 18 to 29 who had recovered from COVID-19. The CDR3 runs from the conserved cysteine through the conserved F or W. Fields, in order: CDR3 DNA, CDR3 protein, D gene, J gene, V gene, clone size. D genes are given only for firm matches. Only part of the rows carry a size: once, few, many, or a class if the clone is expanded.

cdr3_nt: TGTGCTAGTGGTTTCGCAGGCGAACAATTGAACACTGAAGCTTTCTTT
cdr3_aa: CASGFAGEQLNTEAFF
d_call: .
j_call: TRBJ1-1
v_call: TRBV12-5
clone_size: few

cdr3_nt: TGTGCCAGCAGTTACCTGACGGAGATCACCGGGGAGCTGTTTTTT
cdr3_aa: CASSYLTEITGELFF
d_call: .
j_call: TRBJ2-2
v_call: TRBV6-5
clone_size: .

cdr3_nt: TGTGCCAGCAGCTTAGAACTAGCGGCAGATACGCAGTATTTT
cdr3_aa: CASSLELAADTQYF
d_call: TRBD2
j_call: TRBJ2-3
v_call: TRBV7-9
clone_size: .

cdr3_nt: TGTGCCAGCAGCGCCGGGACAGTTCTACTTGAGCCCCAGCATTTT
cdr3_aa: CASSAGTVLLEPQHF
d_call: TRBD1
j_call: TRBJ1-5
v_call: TRBV7-2
clone_size: once

cdr3_nt: TGCGCCAGCAGCTTGGCAGGGGTGGGTAATCAGCCCCAGCATTTT
cdr3_aa: CASSLAGVGNQPQHF
d_call: .
j_call: TRBJ1-5
v_call: TRBV5-1
clone_size: .

cdr3_nt: TGTGCCAGCAGTTACTCGGAAAACAGGGGACACACTGAAGCTTTCTTT
cdr3_aa: CASSYSENRGHTEAFF
d_call: TRBD1
j_call: TRBJ1-1
v_call: TRBV6-2/TRBV6-3
clone_size: .

cdr3_nt: TGTGCCAGCAGCTTAGATAACAGGGGGAACTATGGCTACACCTTC
cdr3_aa: CASSLDNRGNYGYTF
d_call: TRBD1
j_call: TRBJ1-2
v_call: TRBV7-9
clone_size: once

cdr3_nt: TGTGCCAGCAGCACCCGACAGGGACAGGACAATGAGCAGTTCTTC
cdr3_aa: CASSTRQGQDNEQFF
d_call: TRBD1
j_call: TRBJ2-1
v_call: TRBV5-4
clone_size: few

cdr3_nt: TGTGCCAGCAGGAAACTAGGCTACACCTTC
cdr3_aa: CASRKLGYTF
d_call: .
j_call: TRBJ1-2
v_call: TRBV6-4
clone_size: .

cdr3_nt: TGTGCCAGCAGTTACGACAGCAACACCGGGGAGCTGTTTTTT
cdr3_aa: CASSYDSNTGELFF
d_call: .
j_call: TRBJ2-2
v_call: TRBV6-5
clone_size: .

cdr3_nt: TGTGCCAGCTCCGGGAGGGAGGGGTCACCCCTCCACTTT
cdr3_aa: CASSGREGSPLHF
d_call: .
j_call: TRBJ1-6
v_call: TRBV27
clone_size: once

cdr3_nt: TGCGCCAGCACCCCCGGGGCTGGAAACACCATATATTTT
cdr3_aa: CASTPGAGNTIYF
d_call: .
j_call: TRBJ1-3
v_call: TRBV5-1
clone_size: .

cdr3_nt: TGTGCCAGCCGGCTCGGAGGGGACTACGAGCAGTACTTC
cdr3_aa: CASRLGGDYEQYF
d_call: .
j_call: TRBJ2-7
v_call: TRBV28
clone_size: .

cdr3_nt: TGTGCCAGCAGCCCACGTGACGCGGGTGAGCAGTTCTTC
cdr3_aa: CASSPRDAGEQFF
d_call: .
j_call: TRBJ2-1
v_call: TRBV12-3/TRBV12-4
clone_size: .

cdr3_nt: TGTGCCAGCAGCCAAACCGGGACAGGGACTTCACCCCTCCACTTT
cdr3_aa: CASSQTGTGTSPLHF
d_call: TRBD1
j_call: TRBJ1-6
v_call: TRBV14
clone_size: .

cdr3_nt: TGTGCCAGTTTCGGACAGGGGGAGAATCAGCCCCAGCATTTT
cdr3_aa: CASFGQGENQPQHF
d_call: TRBD1
j_call: TRBJ1-5
v_call: TRBV19
clone_size: .

cdr3_nt: TGTGCCAGCAGTTTCACAGGGGTCGGATACAATGAGCAGTTCTTC
cdr3_aa: CASSFTGVGYNEQFF
d_call: TRBD1
j_call: TRBJ2-1
v_call: TRBV27
clone_size: .

cdr3_nt: TGTGCCAGCAGCTTGGATAGGGGTACTGAAGCTTTCTTT
cdr3_aa: CASSLDRGTEAFF
d_call: .
j_call: TRBJ1-1
v_call: TRBV11-2
clone_size: .

cdr3_nt: TGTGCCAGCAGTTTACTCAAACCGTCCGGACAGGGGAGCTCTGGAAACACCATATATTTT
cdr3_aa: CASSLLKPSGQGSSGNTIYF
d_call: TRBD1
j_call: TRBJ1-3
v_call: TRBV28
clone_size: .

cdr3_nt: TGTGCCAGCAGTGAAGCTCGGGGAACCGAGCAGTACTTC
cdr3_aa: CASSEARGTEQYF
d_call: .
j_call: TRBJ2-7
v_call: TRBV6-1
clone_size: few

cdr3_nt: TGTGCCAGCACAAAAACGAAGAGCGGGAGAGGAGAAACGCAGTATTTT
cdr3_aa: CASTKTKSGRGETQYF
d_call: TRBD2
j_call: TRBJ2-3
v_call: TRBV7-3
clone_size: .

cdr3_nt: TGTGCCACCAGTGATGGGACTAGAGGGTCCTACGAGCAGTACTTC
cdr3_aa: CATSDGTRGSYEQYF
d_call: TRBD2
j_call: TRBJ2-7
v_call: TRBV24-1
clone_size: .

cdr3_nt: TGTGCCAGCAGCCCCGGACAGGTTGCAACTAATGAAAAACTGTTTTTT
cdr3_aa: CASSPGQVATNEKLFF
d_call: TRBD1
j_call: TRBJ1-4
v_call: TRBV5-4
clone_size: .

cdr3_nt: TGTGCCAGCAGGACAGAGAGCAATCAGCCCCAGCATTTT
cdr3_aa: CASRTESNQPQHF
d_call: .
j_call: TRBJ1-5
v_call: TRBV2
clone_size: once

cdr3_nt: TGCAGCGCACAAGGAGCGTCCCACACAGATACGCAGTATTTT
cdr3_aa: CSAQGASHTDTQYF
d_call: .
j_call: TRBJ2-3
v_call: TRBV29-1
clone_size: .

cdr3_nt: TGTGCCAGCAGCCAAGATAGATGGAGCGACCGGTTTCAGTTCTTC
cdr3_aa: CASSQDRWSDRFQFF
d_call: .
j_call: TRBJ2-1
v_call: TRBV14
clone_size: .

cdr3_nt: TGTGCCAGTAGTATCTCAGCCGGCGGGGTATATGGCTACACCTTC
cdr3_aa: CASSISAGGVYGYTF
d_call: .
j_call: TRBJ1-2
v_call: TRBV19
clone_size: .

cdr3_nt: TGTGCCAGCAGCTTGGTTAAGGGAGGCTCCTATGGCTACACCTTC
cdr3_aa: CASSLVKGGSYGYTF
d_call: .
j_call: TRBJ1-2
v_call: TRBV5-4
clone_size: .

cdr3_nt: TGTGCCAGCAGCTTTACCGGTAGCGGGAACCTCGAGCAGTACTTC
cdr3_aa: CASSFTGSGNLEQYF
d_call: TRBD2
j_call: TRBJ2-7
v_call: TRBV5-6
clone_size: .

cdr3_nt: TGTGCCAGCTCATTAGGGAGAAGGACAGCGGCCCAAGAGACCCAGTACTTC
cdr3_aa: CASSLGRRTAAQETQYF
d_call: .
j_call: TRBJ2-5
v_call: TRBV11-3
clone_size: .

cdr3_nt: TGTGCCAGCAGCTTGGGACCCGGACAGTCGGGGGGCTACACCTTC
cdr3_aa: CASSLGPGQSGGYTF
d_call: .
j_call: TRBJ1-2
v_call: TRBV7-9
clone_size: .

cdr3_nt: TGTGCCATCAGTGAGGTACTGCTGGTTTACAATGAGCAGTTCTTC
cdr3_aa: CAISEVLLVYNEQFF
d_call: .
j_call: TRBJ2-1
v_call: TRBV10-3
clone_size: .

cdr3_nt: TGTGCCAGCAGGCTCAGGGATGGCTACACCTTC
cdr3_aa: CASRLRDGYTF
d_call: .
j_call: TRBJ1-2
v_call: TRBV28
clone_size: .

cdr3_nt: TGTGCCAGCAGCGCGGGGGCCGTGACCTACGAGCAGTACTTC
cdr3_aa: CASSAGAVTYEQYF
d_call: .
j_call: TRBJ2-7
v_call: TRBV11-2
clone_size: .

cdr3_nt: TGCGCCAGCAGCTTCCAGGGGCTTCCAACTAATGAAAAACTGTTTTTT
cdr3_aa: CASSFQGLPTNEKLFF
d_call: .
j_call: TRBJ1-4
v_call: TRBV5-1
clone_size: .

cdr3_nt: TGTGCCAGCAGCTTGGTGGGGGCCTCTGCTGGCTACACCTTC
cdr3_aa: CASSLVGASAGYTF
d_call: .
j_call: TRBJ1-2
v_call: TRBV5-6
clone_size: .

cdr3_nt: TGTGCCACCAGGAAAGGGGACAGGGAAGAGACCCAGTACTTC
cdr3_aa: CATRKGDREETQYF
d_call: TRBD1
j_call: TRBJ2-5
v_call: TRBV15
clone_size: once

cdr3_nt: TGTGCCAGCAGCCCGGGACTAGCCGGCACAGATACGCAGTATTTT
cdr3_aa: CASSPGLAGTDTQYF
d_call: TRBD2
j_call: TRBJ2-3
v_call: TRBV5-6
clone_size: .

cdr3_nt: TGTGCCAGCAGTACTCAAGATCGGGGGTATGGAGGCTACACCTTC
cdr3_aa: CASSTQDRGYGGYTF
d_call: .
j_call: TRBJ1-2
v_call: TRBV6-2/TRBV6-3
clone_size: .

cdr3_nt: TGTGCCAGCAGCTTAGGGGGACTAGTCTACGAGCAGTACTTC
cdr3_aa: CASSLGGLVYEQYF
d_call: TRBD2
j_call: TRBJ2-7
v_call: TRBV13
clone_size: .

cdr3_nt: TGTGCCAGCAGCTCAGAAGACAGGTCCGGACAGCCCCAGCATTTT
cdr3_aa: CASSSEDRSGQPQHF
d_call: .
j_call: TRBJ1-5
v_call: TRBV7-2
clone_size: .

cdr3_nt: TGTGCCAGCAGTTTCGGAGGGGTTAATTCACCCCTCCACTTT
cdr3_aa: CASSFGGVNSPLHF
d_call: .
j_call: TRBJ1-6
v_call: TRBV27
clone_size: .

cdr3_nt: TGTGCCAGCAGTTACTTCGGGGATTCCACCGGGGAGCTGTTTTTT
cdr3_aa: CASSYFGDSTGELFF
d_call: .
j_call: TRBJ2-2
v_call: TRBV6-5
clone_size: .

cdr3_nt: TGTGCCAGCAGCTTAGAGCCGATTTTCCGGGAAAATAACTATGGCTACACCTTC
cdr3_aa: CASSLEPIFRENNYGYTF
d_call: .
j_call: TRBJ1-2
v_call: TRBV11-2
clone_size: .

cdr3_nt: TGTGCCAGCTCACCAGGGACACCCGGGGATGAGCAGTTCTTC
cdr3_aa: CASSPGTPGDEQFF
d_call: .
j_call: TRBJ2-1
v_call: TRBV18
clone_size: .

cdr3_nt: TGTGCCAGTAGAGACAGGGATAATTCACCCCTCCACTTT
cdr3_aa: CASRDRDNSPLHF
d_call: TRBD1
j_call: TRBJ1-6
v_call: TRBV19
clone_size: few

cdr3_nt: TGTGCCACCAGCGTCCGGACAGGGGTTCTTTCACCCCTCCACTTT
cdr3_aa: CATSVRTGVLSPLHF
d_call: TRBD1
j_call: TRBJ1-6
v_call: TRBV15
clone_size: .

cdr3_nt: TGTGCCAGCAGTGAAACTTGGCTAGCGGGTCTTACCGGGGAGCTGTTTTTT
cdr3_aa: CASSETWLAGLTGELFF
d_call: TRBD2
j_call: TRBJ2-2
v_call: TRBV2
clone_size: .

cdr3_nt: TGTGCCAGCTCACCCCCGACAGGGACTGGCGAAGACATTCAGTACTTC
cdr3_aa: CASSPPTGTGEDIQYF
d_call: .
j_call: TRBJ2-4
v_call: TRBV18
clone_size: .

cdr3_nt: TGTGCCAGCCCCCACGAGTCCAAAAACATTCAGTACTTC
cdr3_aa: CASPHESKNIQYF
d_call: .
j_call: TRBJ2-4
v_call: TRBV21-1
clone_size: .

cdr3_nt: TGTGCCAGCAGCCAAGGGGTGGGAGGCCCCCAAGAGACCCAGTACTTC
cdr3_aa: CASSQGVGGPQETQYF
d_call: .
j_call: TRBJ2-5
v_call: TRBV3-1/TRBV3-2
clone_size: .

cdr3_nt: TGTGCCAGCAGCTTAAGGGGGGACAATTCACCCCTCCACTTT
cdr3_aa: CASSLRGDNSPLHF
d_call: .
j_call: TRBJ1-6
v_call: TRBV7-3
clone_size: .

cdr3_nt: TGCGCCAGCAGCCCAAATCGCGGGGAACACTATGGCTACACCTTC
cdr3_aa: CASSPNRGEHYGYTF
d_call: .
j_call: TRBJ1-2
v_call: TRBV5-1
clone_size: .

cdr3_nt: TGTGCCAGCAGCCCAGGACAGGGGTTCGTGGGAAGCTCTGGGGCCAACGTCCTGACTTTC
cdr3_aa: CASSPGQGFVGSSGANVLTF
d_call: TRBD1
j_call: TRBJ2-6
v_call: TRBV3-1/TRBV3-2
clone_size: .

cdr3_nt: TGTGCCAGCTCACCACCCTTCCCCAGCACAGATACGCAGTATTTT
cdr3_aa: CASSPPFPSTDTQYF
d_call: .
j_call: TRBJ2-3
v_call: TRBV18
clone_size: .

cdr3_nt: TGTGCCAGCAGCTTGAGGGGTTCCTATGGCTACACCTTC
cdr3_aa: CASSLRGSYGYTF
d_call: .
j_call: TRBJ1-2
v_call: TRBV5-4
clone_size: .

cdr3_nt: TGCAGCGGAAGGGGTATCACTGAAGCTTTCTTT
cdr3_aa: CSGRGITEAFF
d_call: .
j_call: TRBJ1-1
v_call: TRBV29-1
clone_size: .

cdr3_nt: TGTGCCAGCAGGGACAGGGCGAGTTCACCCCTCCACTTT
cdr3_aa: CASRDRASSPLHF
d_call: TRBD1
j_call: TRBJ1-6
v_call: TRBV2
clone_size: .